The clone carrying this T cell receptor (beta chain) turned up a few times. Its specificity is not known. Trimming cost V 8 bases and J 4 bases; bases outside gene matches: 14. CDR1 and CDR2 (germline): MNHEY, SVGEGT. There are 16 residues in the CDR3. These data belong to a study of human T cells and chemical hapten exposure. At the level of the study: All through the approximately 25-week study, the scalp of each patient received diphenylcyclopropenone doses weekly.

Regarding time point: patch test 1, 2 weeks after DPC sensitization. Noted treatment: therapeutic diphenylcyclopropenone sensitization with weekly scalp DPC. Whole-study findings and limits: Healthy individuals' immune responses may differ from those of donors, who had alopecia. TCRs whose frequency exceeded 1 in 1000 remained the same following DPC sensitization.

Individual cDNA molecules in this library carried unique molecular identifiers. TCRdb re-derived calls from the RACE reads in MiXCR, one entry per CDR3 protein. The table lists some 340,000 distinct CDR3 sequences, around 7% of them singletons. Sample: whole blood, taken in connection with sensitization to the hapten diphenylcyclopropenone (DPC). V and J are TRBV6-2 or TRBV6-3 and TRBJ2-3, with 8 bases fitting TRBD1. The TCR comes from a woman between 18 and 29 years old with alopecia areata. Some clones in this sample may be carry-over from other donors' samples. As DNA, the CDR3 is TGTGCCAGCGGGGACAGGAGAGGGCCTCACGCAGATACGCAGTATTTT. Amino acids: CASGDRRGPHADTQYF.